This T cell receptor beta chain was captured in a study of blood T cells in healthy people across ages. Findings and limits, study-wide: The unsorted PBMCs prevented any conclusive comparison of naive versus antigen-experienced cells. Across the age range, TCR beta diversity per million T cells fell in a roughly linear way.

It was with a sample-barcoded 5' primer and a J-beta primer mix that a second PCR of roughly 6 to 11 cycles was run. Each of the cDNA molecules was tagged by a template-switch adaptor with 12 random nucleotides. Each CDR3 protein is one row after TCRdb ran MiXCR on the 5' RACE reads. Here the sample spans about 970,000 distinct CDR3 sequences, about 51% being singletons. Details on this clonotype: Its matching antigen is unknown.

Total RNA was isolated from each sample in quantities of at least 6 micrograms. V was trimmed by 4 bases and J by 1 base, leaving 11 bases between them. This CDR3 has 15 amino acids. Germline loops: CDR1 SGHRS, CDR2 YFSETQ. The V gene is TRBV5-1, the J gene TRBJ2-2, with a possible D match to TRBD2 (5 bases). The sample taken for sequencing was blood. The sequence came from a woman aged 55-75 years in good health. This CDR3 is CASSPLEGNTGELFF. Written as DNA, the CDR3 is TGCGCCAGCAGCCCCCTCGAGGGGAACACCGGGGAGCTGTTTTTT.